The 15 T cell receptor beta chains below all came from one sample that was sequenced in a study of CD8 T cells in ankylosing spondylitis. MiXCR was run by TCRdb on the 5' RACE reads, yielding one entry per CDR3 protein. The profile shows fewer than 250,000 distinct CDR3 sequences, roughly 10% of them singletons. Sequencing was done on a sample of blood, either unsorted or a sorted T cell fraction (not recorded which). The receptors derive from a male donor with ankylosing spondylitis or in good health (not recorded which).

This clonotype was recorded at least ten times. The chain links TRBV6-2 or TRBV6-3 to TRBJ2-5, with D perhaps TRBD2 (6 bases). The CDR3 has 15 residues. Germline V CDR1 and CDR2: MNHEY, SVGEGT. V dropped 10 bases and J dropped 0 bases, with 18 bases sitting between them. The CDR3 region has the DNA TGTGCCATCAAGTTGGGGGGACGGAACCAAGAGACCCAGTACTTC. Translated: CAIKLGGRNQETQYF.

At least ten counts were recorded for this clonotype. CDR3 sequence: CASSEPSGRRDEQFF. CDR3 DNA sequence: TGCGCCAGCAGCGAACCTAGCGGGAGGCGAGATGAGCAGTTCTTC. The J gene is TRBJ2-1, the V gene TRBV5-1, with 11 bases that match TRBD2. CDR1 and CDR2 from the germline V gene are SGHRS and YFSETQ. V shed 4 bases and J 8 bases; nucleotides not matched to a gene: 8. This CDR3 spans 15 amino acids.

This clonotype occurred many times. This chain connects TRBV29-1 to TRBJ2-2; 9 bases align to TRBD2. The V segment lost 4 bases and the J segment 6 bases; nucleotides outside the gene matches: 9. Germline assignment: CDR1 SQVTM and CDR2 ANQGSEA. The CDR3 extends over 15 amino acids. CDR3 nucleotide sequence: TGCAGCGTTGTGTCTAGCGGGGTCTATTCCGGGGAGCTGTTTTTT. Protein product: CSVVSSGVYSGELFF.

There are a few counts of this clonotype. This chain connects TRBV19 to TRBJ2-4; D is possibly TRBD1 or TRBD2 (5 bases each). V gave up 4 bases and J gave up 8 bases, with 27 bases separating them. The CDR3 spans 18 residues. The germline V gene has CDR1 LNHDA and CDR2 SQIVND (reference sequence). The CDR3 DNA reads as TGTGCCAGTAGTAATCCTCGCGTGGGCGGGCAGGGTCGTTACATTCAGTACTTC. It translates to CASSNPRVGGQGRYIQYF.

This clonotype was counted ten times or more. The chain recombines TRBV20-1 with TRBJ2-7; D is undetermined. The CDR3 extends over 12 amino acids. V was shortened by 3 bases and J by 1 base, with 7 bases between the two germline ends. Germline CDR1 and CDR2: DFQATT and SNEGSKA (reference sequence). The DNA of the CDR3 is TGCAGTGCTAGTGCTGATTCCTACGAGCAGTACTTC. This sequence encodes CSASADSYEQYF.

This clonotype was counted many times. The chain is built from TRBV20-1 and TRBJ2-1; 13 bases agree with TRBD2. Germline-derived CDR1 and CDR2 are DFQATT and SNEGSKA (reference sequence). The V segment lost 1 base and the J segment 4 bases; nucleotides outside the gene matches: 4. This CDR3 comprises 16 residues. The DNA of the CDR3 is TGCAGTGCTAGAGCCGTACTAGCGGGGGGGTACAATGAGCAGTTCTTC. Its translation: CSARAVLAGGYNEQFF.

At least ten counts were recorded for this clonotype. The chain recombines TRBV4-2 with TRBJ1-2; perhaps TRBD1 as D (6 bases). The CDR3 has 14 amino acids. Germline CDR1 reads LGHNA; CDR2 reads YNFKEQ. The V and J ends lost 0 bases and 4 bases respectively, with 9 bases between them. The CDR3 loop reads CASSQEGAGYGYTF. For the CDR3, the DNA is TGTGCCAGCAGCCAAGAGGGGGCAGGCTATGGCTACACCTTC.

This clonotype has at least ten counts. V and J are TRBV7-9 and TRBJ2-1, with 8 bases matching TRBD1. The CDR3 is 12 residues long. V lost 3 bases to trimming and J lost 15 bases; unmatched junction nucleotides: 7. CDR1 is SEHNR and CDR2 is FQNEAQ in the germline V gene (reference sequence). This CDR3 reads CASSLTRDRLFF. DNA for the CDR3: TGTGCCAGCAGCTTGACTCGGGACAGGCTGTTCTTC.

This clonotype has a count of ten or more. The chain recombines TRBV6-2 or TRBV6-3 with TRBJ2-1, with TRBD2 identical over 10 bases. The V segment lost 6 bases and the J segment 7 bases; nucleotides outside the gene matches: 9. CDR1 and CDR2 (germline): MNHEY, SVGEGT. There are 15 residues in the CDR3. In DNA, the CDR3 is TGTGCCAGCAGAAGAGCGGGGGGGCCTTCGAATGAGCAGTTCTTC. It yields the protein CASRRAGGPSNEQFF.

This clonotype occurred many times. The V gene is TRBV11-1, the J gene TRBJ2-3; 9 nucleotides align to TRBD2. Per germline, CDR1 SGHAT and CDR2 FQDESV (reference sequence). The CDR3 runs to 16 residues. V gave up 4 bases and J gave up 3 bases; unmatched junction bases: 8. The CDR3 loop is CASSSRVAGATDTQYF. The CDR3 bases are TGTGCCAGCAGCTCCAGGGTAGCGGGGGCAACAGATACGCAGTATTTT.

This clonotype was recorded many times. The chain combines TRBV20-1 with TRBJ1-1, with D uncertain. The V gene lost 2 bases and the J gene lost 2 bases, with 15 bases spanning the gap. Germline lookup yields CDR1 DFQATT and CDR2 SNEGSKA (reference sequence). The CDR3 sequence is 15 residues long. CDR3 sequence reads: CSARSRGPLNTEAFF. In DNA form, the CDR3 reads TGCAGTGCTAGATCGAGAGGGCCCTTAAACACTGAAGCTTTCTTT.

This clonotype has at least ten counts. The chain links TRBV12-3 or TRBV12-4 to TRBJ2-7; D uncertain. Deletions cut 6 bases from V and 2 bases from J, with 14 bases between. The CDR3 has 14 amino acids. DNA for the CDR3: TGTGCCAGCAGCCCCGGTCCGGGCGCCTACGAGCAGTACTTC. Protein: CASSPGPGAYEQYF.

This clonotype was found many times. The CDR3 DNA reads TGTGCCAGCAGCCTCGACAAGGGGTTGCAAGAGACCCAGTACTTC. This translates into CASSLDKGLQETQYF. The rearrangement links TRBV14 to TRBJ2-5; weak D call: TRBD1 (5 bases). The germline V gene encodes CDR1 SGHDN and CDR2 FVKESK. V was trimmed by 4 bases and J by 2 bases, leaving 14 bases between them. CDR3 length: 15 amino acids.

As regards this clonotype: An end of the junction does not agree with germline; a read error may underlie this. The V call is TRBV12-3 or TRBV12-4, the J call TRBJ2-2, with TRBD1 matching over 7 bases. This CDR3 has 15 amino acids. The CDR3 nucleotides read TGTGCCAGCAGTTTGGGACAGACGAACACCAGGGAGCTGTTTTTT. This encodes CASSLGQTNTRELFF.

This clonotype has at least ten counts. The chain employs TRBV12-3 or TRBV12-4 and TRBJ1-1, with D possibly matching TRBD1 (5 bases). The CDR3 loop spans 12 amino acids. The ends were cut back, 10 bases at V and 0 bases at J, with 9 bases in the middle. The CDR3 bases are TGTGCCACCCAGGGCATGAACACTGAAGCTTTCTTT. Translating gives CATQGMNTEAFF.